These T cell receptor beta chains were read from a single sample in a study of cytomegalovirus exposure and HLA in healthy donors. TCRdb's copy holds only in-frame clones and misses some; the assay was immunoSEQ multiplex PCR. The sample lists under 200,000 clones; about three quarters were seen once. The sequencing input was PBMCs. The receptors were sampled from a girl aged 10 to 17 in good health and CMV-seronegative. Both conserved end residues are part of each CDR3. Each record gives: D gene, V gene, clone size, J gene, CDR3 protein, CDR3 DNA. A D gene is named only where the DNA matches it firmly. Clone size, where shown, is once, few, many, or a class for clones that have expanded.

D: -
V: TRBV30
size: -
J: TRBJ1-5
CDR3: CAWSVGVLQPQHF
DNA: TGTGCCTGGAGTGTAGGGGTGTTGCAGCCCCAGCATTTT

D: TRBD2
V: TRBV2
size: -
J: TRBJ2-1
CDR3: CASRLTGLADNEQFF
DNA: TGTGCCAGCAGATTGACGGGACTAGCTGACAATGAGCAGTTCTTC

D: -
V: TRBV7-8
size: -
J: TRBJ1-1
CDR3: CASSLGAKYTEAFF
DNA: TGTGCCAGCAGCTTAGGCGCGAAGTACACTGAAGCTTTCTTT

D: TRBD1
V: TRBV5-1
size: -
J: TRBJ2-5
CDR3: CASRAQQGLGETQYF
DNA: TGCGCCAGCAGAGCCCAACAGGGGTTAGGAGAGACCCAGTACTTC

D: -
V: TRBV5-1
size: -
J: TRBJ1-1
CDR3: CASSLAPGSNTEAFF
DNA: TGCGCCAGCAGCTTGGCCCCGGGATCGAACACTGAAGCTTTCTTT

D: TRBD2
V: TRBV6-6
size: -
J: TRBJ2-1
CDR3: CASKVAGGRNEQFF
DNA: TGTGCCAGCAAGGTAGCGGGGGGGAGAAATGAGCAGTTCTTC

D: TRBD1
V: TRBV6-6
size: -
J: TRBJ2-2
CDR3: CASSLGQPNTGELFF
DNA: TGTGCCAGCTCTTTGGGACAGCCGAACACCGGGGAGCTGTTTTTT

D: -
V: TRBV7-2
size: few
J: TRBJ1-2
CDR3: CASSELLGSRDGYTF
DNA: TGTGCCAGCAGCGAACTCCTGGGATCGAGGGATGGCTACACCTTC

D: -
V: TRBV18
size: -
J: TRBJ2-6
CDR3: CASSLLRETGANVLTF
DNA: TGTGCCAGCTCACTACTACGGGAGACTGGGGCCAACGTCCTGACTTTC

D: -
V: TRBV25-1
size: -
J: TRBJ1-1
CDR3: CASTQGGITEAFF
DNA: TGTGCCAGCACGCAGGGAGGTATCACTGAAGCTTTCTTT

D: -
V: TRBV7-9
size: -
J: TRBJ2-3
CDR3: CASSLGSTDTQYF
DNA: TGTGCCAGCAGCTTAGGGAGTACAGATACGCAGTATTTT

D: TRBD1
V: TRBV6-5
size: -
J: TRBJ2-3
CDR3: CASRVKTGVGDTQYF
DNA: TGTGCCAGCAGGGTCAAGACAGGGGTCGGAGATACGCAGTATTTT

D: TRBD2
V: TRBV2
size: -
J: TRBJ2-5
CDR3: CASRLLAGGQETQYF
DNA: TGTGCCAGCAGACTACTAGCGGGGGGACAAGAGACCCAGTACTTC

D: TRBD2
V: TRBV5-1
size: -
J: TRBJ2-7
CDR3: CASSSIGLAGRTYEQYF
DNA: TGCGCCAGCAGCTCAATCGGACTAGCGGGGAGAACCTACGAGCAGTACTTC

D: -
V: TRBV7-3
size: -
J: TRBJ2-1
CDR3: CASSLVAGENEQFF
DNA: TGTGCCAGCAGCTTAGTGGCTGGAGAAAATGAGCAGTTCTTC

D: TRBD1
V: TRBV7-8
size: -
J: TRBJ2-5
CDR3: CASSLQGAVETQYF
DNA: TGTGCCAGCAGCCTGCAGGGGGCCGTGGAGACCCAGTACTTC

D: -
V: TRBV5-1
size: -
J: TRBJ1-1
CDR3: CASSLLGAVNTEAFF
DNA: TGCGCCAGCAGCTTGTTAGGGGCCGTGAACACTGAAGCTTTCTTT

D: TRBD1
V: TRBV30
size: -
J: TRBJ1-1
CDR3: CAWSRTGRNTEAFF
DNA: TGTGCCTGGAGTCGGACAGGGAGGAACACTGAAGCTTTCTTT

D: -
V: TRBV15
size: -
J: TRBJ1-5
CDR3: CATSREGVPQHF
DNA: TGTGCCACCAGCAGAGAAGGGGTGCCCCAGCATTTT

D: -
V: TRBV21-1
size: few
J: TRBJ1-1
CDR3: CASRSGPFGAFF
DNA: TGTGCCAGCAGAAGCGGGCCGTTCGGAGCTTTCTTT

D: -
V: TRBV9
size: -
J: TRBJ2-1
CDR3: CASSVSLTGGNNEQFF
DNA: TGTGCCAGCAGCGTAAGCCTGACGGGGGGCAACAATGAGCAGTTCTTC

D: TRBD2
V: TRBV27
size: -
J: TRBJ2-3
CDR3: CASSLAVSSTDTQYF
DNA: TGTGCCAGCAGTCTAGCGGTTTCTAGCACAGATACGCAGTATTTT

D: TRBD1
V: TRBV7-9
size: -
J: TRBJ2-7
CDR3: CASSANRGPNEQYF
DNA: TGTGCCAGCAGCGCTAACAGGGGGCCCAACGAGCAGTACTTC

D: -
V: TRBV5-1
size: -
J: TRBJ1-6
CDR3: CASSSDRHSPLHF
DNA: TGCGCCAGCAGCTCGGACAGACACTCACCCCTCCACTTT

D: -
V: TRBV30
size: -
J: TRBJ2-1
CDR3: CALKTHSYNEQFF
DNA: TGTGCCTTAAAGACTCATTCCTACAATGAGCAGTTCTTC

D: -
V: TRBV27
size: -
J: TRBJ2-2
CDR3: CASSLRGTDTGELFF
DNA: TGTGCCAGCAGTCTCCGCGGGACTGACACCGGGGAGCTGTTTTTT

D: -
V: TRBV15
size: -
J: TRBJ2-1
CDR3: CATSRDNGGEQFF
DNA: TGTGCCACCAGCAGAGATAACGGGGGTGAGCAGTTCTTC

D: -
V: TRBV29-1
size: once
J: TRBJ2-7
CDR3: CSVGLTSSYEQYF
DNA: TGCAGCGTGGGACTGACGTCCTCCTACGAGCAGTACTTC

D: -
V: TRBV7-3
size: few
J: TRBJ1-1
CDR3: CASSSQGYTEAFF
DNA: TGTGCCAGCAGCTCTCAGGGTTACACTGAAGCTTTCTTT

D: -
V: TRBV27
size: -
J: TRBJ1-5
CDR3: CASSRGVNLSNQPQHF
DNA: TGTGCCAGCAGTCGGGGGGTGAATCTTAGCAATCAGCCCCAGCATTTT